The clone carrying this TCR beta chain was detected only a few times. This sample was included in a study of T-cell memory formation after mild COVID-19. Each CDR3 protein is one row after TCRdb ran MiXCR on the 5' RACE reads. The profile shows just over 200,000 distinct CDR3 sequences, 9.5% of them singletons. The germline gives CDR1 SGHAT, CDR2 FQNNGV. This CDR3 comprises 19 residues. V was pared by 5 bases and J by 4 bases, with 17 bases of the junction left unmatched. V usage is TRBV11-2 and J usage is TRBJ2-1; the match to TRBD1 covers 10 bases. The TCR comes from a man aged 18-30 years who had mild COVID-19 (a few samples of this study predate the infection). Cell type and time point are not known. Sequenced: PBMCs or a T cell subset sorted from them (not recorded which). The CDR3 DNA reads TGTGCCAGCAGCCCCAACCCGGGACAGGGGATGGGCCTTTACAATGAGCAGTTCTTC. Residues: CASSPNPGQGMGLYNEQFF.